This passage covers 18 T cell receptor beta chains from one sample sequenced in a study of blood T cell repertoires in COVID-19 (dated by TCRdb to the early 2020s). Library construction relied on the immunoSEQ multiplex PCR assay. TCRdb carries this immuneACCESS record with in-frame sequences only. Its versions omit some clonotypes, under half of them owing to an unresolved V gene in the studies checked, with the rest unexplained. Within this sample are just over 95,000 clones, with roughly four fifths of them counted one time only. The ten largest clones capture 3.5% to 5% of the sample. Sequenced sample: peripheral blood. The receptors stem from a man aged 55 to 70 with acute or convalescent COVID-19.

This chain uses TRBV7-9 with TRBJ1-1; D is unclear. The CDR3 length is 17 residues. The ends were cut back, 2 bases at V and 1 base at J, with 17 bases in the middle. The germline V gene has CDR1 SEHNR and CDR2 FQNEAQ (reference sequence). CDR3 amino acids: CASSLLSGLASNTEAFF. The CDR3 nucleotides are TGTGCCAGCAGCTTACTAAGCGGGTTGGCGTCGAACACTGAAGCTTTCTTT.

The chain employs TRBV6-2 or TRBV6-3 and TRBJ1-5; 7 bases are a match to TRBD1. J gave up 2 bases and V 5 bases, and 6 bases lay outside the gene matches. Germline lookup yields CDR1 MNHEY and CDR2 SVGEGT. The CDR3 runs to 15 residues. CDR3 sequence reads: CASSRTGWGNQPQHF. DNA of the CDR3: TGTGCCAGCAGTCGGACAGGCTGGGGCAATCAGCCCCAGCATTTT.

CDR3 coding DNA: TGTGCCAGCAGCTTCCCCCTGGGCCAGGGTATAGATACGCAGTATTTT. Its protein product is CASSFPLGQGIDTQYF. V gene TRBV11-2 combines with J gene TRBJ2-3; D is perhaps TRBD1 (5 bases). This CDR3 comprises 16 residues. Trimming removed 3 bases from V and 5 bases from J, with 18 bases in between. The V gene's germline CDR1 is SGHAT and CDR2 FQNNGV.

CDR3 DNA sequence: TGTGCCAGCAGCTTGGTAGGGGGTCAAACGGGCTACACCTTC. Translated: CASSLVGGQTGYTF. The chain recombines TRBV5-4 with TRBJ1-2; D perhaps matches TRBD1 (6 bases). The germline V gene encodes CDR1 SGHNT and CDR2 YYREEE (reference sequence). The germline V and J ends were trimmed by 0 bases and 8 bases, with 14 bases remaining between them. This CDR3 has 14 amino acids.

The genes are TRBV18 and TRBJ2-3, with 9 positions matching TRBD1. This CDR3 has 15 residues. After removal of 3 bases from V and 9 bases from J, the junction contained 10 bases not matched to a gene. The germline gives CDR1 KGHSH, CDR2 LQKENI. CDR3 protein: CASSPAGQGEGTQYF. CDR3 DNA sequence: TGTGCCAGCTCACCTGCGGGACAGGGAGAGGGAACGCAGTATTTT. Drawing the rest from reference TRBV18 and TRBJ2-3, the complete variable domain is NAGVMQNPRHLVRRRGQEARLRCSPMKGHSHVYWYRQLPEEGLKFMVYLQKENIIDESGMPKERFSAEFPKEGPSILRIQQVVRGDSAAYFCASSPAGQGEGTQYFGPGTRLTVL.

The chain employs TRBV4-1 and TRBJ2-7; 8 bases fit TRBD1. Per germline, CDR1 MGHRA and CDR2 YSYEKL. The junction had 12 bases not matched to a gene; V was cut back by 6 bases and J by 5 bases. The CDR3 consists of 15 residues. The CDR3 DNA reads as TGCGCCAGCAGTCGGACCGGGACAGGAGACCACGAGCAGTACGTC. It encodes CASSRTGTGDHEQYV.

The chain couples TRBV6-6 to TRBJ2-2, with TRBD1 identical over 9 bases. The CDR3 is made up of 17 amino acids. Germline assignment: CDR1 MNHNY and CDR2 SVGAGI (reference sequence). J gave up 2 bases and V 5 bases, and 9 bases lay outside the gene matches. CDR3 residues: CASSRRPGQGNTGELFF. The CDR3 bases are TGTGCCAGCAGTCGGCGACCGGGACAGGGAAACACCGGGGAGCTGTTTTTT.

The chain has TRBV6-2 or TRBV6-3 and TRBJ1-5; D not resolved. The CDR3 is 15 amino acids. Between the trimmed V and J ends, which lost 2 bases and 7 bases, there was a span of 15 bases. Germline V gene data show CDR1 as MNHEY and CDR2 as SVGEGT. CDR3 loop: CASSYERGFGQPQHF. CDR3 coding DNA: TGTGCCAGCAGTTACGAGCGGGGATTCGGGCAGCCCCAGCATTTT.

This clone showed up just once. The chain is built from TRBV5-6 and TRBJ2-2, with TRBD1 identical over 7 bases. The CDR3 extends over 13 amino acids. Germline CDR1 reads SGHDT; CDR2 reads YYEEEE. V dropped 8 bases and J dropped 6; count of bases not matched to a gene: 7. The CDR3 region has the DNA TGTGCCAGTGACAGGGATTCGTCCGGGGAGCTGTTTTTT. It specifies CASDRDSSGELFF.

V and J are TRBV5-1 and TRBJ2-5, with D hard to call. Trimming removed 0 bases from V and 3 bases from J, with 9 bases in between. CDR1 is SGHRS, CDR2 YFSETQ, per germline. The CDR3 sequence is 14 residues long. The CDR3, as DNA: TGCGCCAGCAGCTTGGGGCCGAACAAAGAGACCCAGTACTTC. It encodes CASSLGPNKETQYF.

There are many counts of this clone. As DNA, the CDR3 is TGTGCCAGCAGCCAACTACAGGTCGGAACTGAAGCTTTCTTT. Translation gives CASSQLQVGTEAFF. The chain links TRBV14 to TRBJ1-1, with D perhaps matching TRBD1 (5 bases). Germline V CDR1 and CDR2: SGHDN, FVKESK. V lost 2 bases and J 5 bases, leaving 12 bases between the germline ends. The CDR3 consists of 14 residues.

Note on this clone: Compared with germline, one end of the junction differs, possibly owing to a read error. The chain couples TRBV5-6 to TRBJ2-1, with D uncertain. Germline V gene sequence: CDR1 SGHDT, CDR2 YYEEEE. This CDR3 spans 12 amino acids. CDR3 protein: CASSLGPLEQFF. CDR3 sequence (DNA): TGTGCCAGCAGTTTGGGCCCACTAGAGCAGTTCTTC.

This clone was picked up a small number of times. The chain joins TRBV4-2 to TRBJ2-5, with a possible D match to TRBD2 (6 bases). V was pared by 0 bases and J by 4 bases, with 21 bases between. CDR3 length equals 18 residues. Looked up from germline, CDR1 is LGHNA and CDR2 is YNFKEQ. The CDR3 is CASSQDRLRAEGRETQYF. CDR3 nucleotides: TGTGCCAGCAGCCAAGATCGTCTCAGAGCGGAGGGCCGAGAGACCCAGTACTTC.

The chain carries TRBV19 and TRBJ2-5; 10 nucleotides match TRBD2. Germline V gene data show CDR1 as LNHDA and CDR2 as SQIVND (reference sequence). The trim removed 4 bases at V and 5 bases at J, leaving 16 bases unmatched. The CDR3 length is 18 residues. CDR3 sequence reads: CASSKAGGARLTRETQYF. DNA of the CDR3: TGTGCCAGTAGTAAAGCGGGGGGGGCGAGACTGACGCGGGAGACCCAGTACTTC. Using reference TRBV19 and TRBJ2-5 for the parts outside the CDR3, the full variable domain is DGGITQSPKYLFRKEGQNVTLSCEQNLNHDAMYWYRQDPGQGLRLIYYSQIVNDFQKGDIAEGYSVSREKKESFPLTVTSAQKNPTAFYLCASSKAGGARLTRETQYFGPGTRLLVL.

This rearrangement joins TRBV5-1 to TRBJ1-1; the match to TRBD1 covers 8 bases. The CDR3 is made up of 16 amino acids. Germline V gene lookup returns CDR1 SGHRS and CDR2 YFSETQ. V gave up 1 base and J gave up 1 base; unmatched junction bases: 6. The CDR3 loop is CASSLRSQGANTEAFF. The DNA of the CDR3 is TGCGCCAGCAGCTTGCGTTCCCAGGGGGCGAACACTGAAGCTTTCTTT.

This clone was seen a few times. This sequence joins TRBV28 and TRBJ1-1; D unresolved. This CDR3 contains 15 residues. CDR1 and CDR2 (germline): MDHEN, SYDVKM. Trimming pared 4 bases from V and 10 bases from J, leaving 22 bases between. In nucleotides, the CDR3 is TGTGCCAGCAGTTCCCCAAGTTCTGGCCTACCGGGAGCTTTCTTT. Translated, it gives CASSSPSSGLPGAFF.

This clone was picked up one time. The chain combines TRBV19 with TRBJ2-7; 12 bases match TRBD2. This CDR3 has 15 residues. The germline V gene has CDR1 LNHDA and CDR2 SQIVND (reference sequence). The trim removed 6 bases at V and 3 bases at J, leaving 6 bases unmatched. The CDR3 coding sequence is TGTGCCAGTAGAGCGACTAGCGGGGGCCACTACGAGCAGTACTTC. Translating it yields CASRATSGGHYEQYF.

This chain links TRBV6-1 with TRBJ1-1; D uncertain. V lost 3 bases and J lost 4, with 12 bases in between. Germline loops: CDR1 MNHNS, CDR2 SASEGT. CDR3 size: 14 residues. CDR3 amino acids: CASSDGLGGTEAFF. The CDR3 DNA reads TGTGCCAGCAGTGACGGTCTGGGAGGCACTGAAGCTTTCTTT.